The rows below give T cell receptor beta chains drawn from one sample of a study of T cell responses to AZD1222 COVID-19 vaccine. The assay was immunoSEQ multiplex PCR, and TCRdb's table has in-frame clones only and misses some. The sample shows 75,000 to 95,000 clones, around nine tenths of them seen only once. The material was peripheral blood, obtained 28 days after the second AZD1222 dose. The receptors originated from an adult who received the AZD1222 COVID-19 vaccine. Each CDR3 is given with its conserved first and last residue. Fields, in order: V gene, clone size, J gene, D gene, CDR3 protein, CDR3 DNA. D genes are given only for firm matches. Clone size, where shown, is once, few, many, or a class for clones that have expanded.

TRBV18	.	TRBJ2-5	TRBD1	CASSPPGTEKETQYF	TGTGCCAGCTCACCACCGGGGACAGAGAAAGAGACCCAGTACTTC
TRBV18	once	TRBJ1-4	.	CASSTQGLGTNEKLFF	TGTGCCAGCTCAACCCAGGGGCTGGGAACTAATGAAAAACTGTTTTTT
TRBV20-1	.	TRBJ1-5	.	CSASRSSAQPQHF	TGCAGTGCTAGTAGATCGAGCGCTCAGCCCCAGCATTTT
TRBV2	.	TRBJ1-2	TRBD1	CASRYGTGRYGYTF	TGTGCCAGCCGTTACGGGACAGGGCGCTATGGCTACACCTTC
TRBV6-4	.	TRBJ1-2	TRBD1	CASSAGKGAGYGYTF	TGTGCCAGCAGTGCGGGGAAGGGGGCTGGCTATGGCTACACCTTC
TRBV7-2	few	TRBJ2-7	TRBD1	CASSFMDRDYEQYF	TGTGCCAGCAGCTTCATGGACAGGGACTACGAGCAGTACTTC
TRBV29-1	.	TRBJ1-1	.	CSVDRTREAFF	TGCAGCGTTGACAGGACCCGGGAAGCTTTCTTT
TRBV7-8	.	TRBJ2-2	.	CASSTRGGQGPNTGELFF	TGTGCCAGCAGCACGAGGGGGGGGCAGGGACCGAACACCGGGGAGCTGTTTTTT
TRBV6-2/TRBV6-3	few	TRBJ2-5	.	CASSSGVREYF	TGTGCCAGCAGTTCCGGGGTGCGCGAGTACTTC
TRBV3-1/TRBV3-2	once	TRBJ2-1	TRBD2	CASSGGPLSGGLTRSSYNEQFF	TGTGCCAGCAGCGGGGGGCCCCTAAGCGGGGGGCTAACCCGATCTTCCTACAATGAGCAGTTCTTC
TRBV11-2	.	TRBJ2-7	.	CASSPPPGAFYEQYF	TGTGCCAGCAGCCCTCCCCCGGGGGCTTTCTACGAGCAGTACTTC
TRBV4-3	.	TRBJ2-1	TRBD2	CASSQVAGVVPYNEQFF	TGCGCCAGCAGCCAAGTAGCGGGGGTAGTCCCCTACAATGAGCAGTTCTTC
TRBV25-1	.	TRBJ1-2	TRBD1	CASSDNPGTGTYGYTF	TGTGCCAGCAGTGATAATCCCGGGACAGGGACATATGGCTACACCTTC
TRBV5-4	once	TRBJ2-3	.	CASSSGSYLPSDTQYF	TGTGCCAGCAGCTCCGGGTCATATTTACCCTCAGATACGCAGTATTTT
TRBV28	.	TRBJ2-7	.	CASSFLDVREQYF	TGTGCCAGCAGTTTTTTGGATGTTAGGGAGCAGTACTTC
TRBV4-2	.	TRBJ1-3	.	CASSEGLHSGNTIYF	TGTGCCAGCAGCGAGGGACTGCACTCTGGAAACACCATATATTTT
TRBV9	.	TRBJ2-7	.	CASSVASENYEQYF	TGTGCCAGCAGCGTCGCTTCGGAGAACTACGAGCAGTACTTC
TRBV6-4	.	TRBJ1-3	TRBD1	CASSDYPTGTESTIYF	TGTGCCAGCAGTGACTACCCGACAGGGACCGAAAGCACCATATATTTT
TRBV9	.	TRBJ2-5	.	CASSVTGFQETQYF	TGTGCCAGCAGCGTAACGGGGTTTCAAGAGACCCAGTACTTC
TRBV5-1	.	TRBJ2-1	.	CASSLLQNNEQFF	TGCGCCAGCAGCTTGTTACAAAACAATGAGCAGTTCTTC
TRBV5-1	.	TRBJ1-2	.	CASSLTAFNHDGYTF	TGCGCCAGCAGTCTGACGGCCTTCAACCATGATGGCTACACCTTC
TRBV7-8	.	TRBJ2-1	TRBD2	CASSLNPQTSGGYEQFF	TGTGCCAGCAGCTTAAATCCTCAGACTAGCGGGGGCTATGAGCAGTTCTTC
TRBV27	.	TRBJ1-4	.	CASSTRWGEKLFF	TGTGCCAGCAGCACTCGATGGGGGGAAAAACTGTTTTTT
TRBV19	few	TRBJ1-6	TRBD1	CASSKRTGDSPLHF	TGTGCCAGTAGTAAAAGGACAGGGGATTCACCCCTCCACTTT
TRBV4-1	once	TRBJ2-1	.	CASSQERLPPAHEQFF	TGCGCCAGCAGCCAGGAGAGACTCCCCCCGGCCCATGAGCAGTTCTTC
TRBV5-1	.	TRBJ2-3	.	CASSLAGSDTQYF	TGCGCCAGCAGCTTGGCCGGCTCAGATACGCAGTATTTT
TRBV7-2	.	TRBJ2-7	.	CASSLGYPSGGGGYEQYF	TGTGCCAGCAGCTTGGGATACCCTTCAGGGGGGGGCGGCTACGAGCAGTACTTC
TRBV5-1	.	TRBJ2-1	TRBD2	CASSLNGLAGVFVNEQFF	TGCGCCAGCAGCCTGAATGGACTAGCGGGGGTATTTGTCAATGAGCAGTTCTTC
TRBV28	few	TRBJ2-7	TRBD2	CASSSGTTPYEQYF	TGTGCCAGCAGTTCGGGGACTACCCCATACGAGCAGTACTTC
TRBV27	.	TRBJ2-2	TRBD2	CASSPRTMRGVGTGELFF	TGTGCCAGCAGTCCCCGGACTATGCGGGGGGTGGGCACCGGGGAGCTGTTTTTT
TRBV6-4	.	TRBJ2-1	.	CASSQGTLPYNEQFF	TGTGCCAGCAGCCAAGGGACATTGCCTTACAATGAGCAGTTCTTC
TRBV11-3	.	TRBJ2-3	TRBD2	CASSRGTSRRDTQYF	TGTGCCAGCAGCCGCGGGACTAGCCGGAGGGATACGCAGTATTTT
TRBV4-3	few	TRBJ1-5	.	CASSQETGIGQPQHF	TGCGCCAGCAGCCAAGAGACGGGAATCGGTCAGCCCCAGCATTTT
TRBV7-8	.	TRBJ1-1	.	CASSLGGAHGGDTEAFF	TGTGCCAGCAGCTTAGGGGGGGCCCATGGTGGGGACACTGAAGCTTTCTTT
TRBV11-2	.	TRBJ1-5	.	CASSLEGGQPQHF	TGTGCCAGCAGTTTAGAGGGGGGGCAGCCCCAGCATTTT
TRBV24-1	.	TRBJ2-3	TRBD1	CATSDGTGPQFADTQYF	TGTGCCACCAGTGATGGGACAGGCCCACAATTCGCAGATACGCAGTATTTT
TRBV6-5	.	TRBJ2-3	.	CASSYLPSTDTQYF	TGTGCCAGCAGTTACCTCCCGAGCACAGATACGCAGTATTTT
TRBV7-3	.	TRBJ2-3	TRBD2	CATPRGGAEGGGGGPTDTQYF	TGTGCCACCCCCCGCGGGGGGGCCGAGGGCGGCGGGGGAGGCCCCACAGATACGCAGTATTTT
TRBV12-3/TRBV12-4	.	TRBJ2-3	.	CASNHQGTQYF	TGTGCCAGCAACCACCAGGGTACGCAGTATTTT
TRBV7-3	.	TRBJ2-7	TRBD2	CASSFRPSGGEQYF	TGTGCCAGCAGCTTTCGTCCTAGCGGGGGTGAGCAGTACTTC
TRBV25-1	once	TRBJ1-1	TRBD1	CASSLRQGVNTEAFF	TGTGCCAGCAGTCTTCGACAGGGCGTGAACACTGAAGCTTTCTTT
TRBV6-1	.	TRBJ1-2	.	CASSEALSYGYTF	TGTGCCAGCAGTGAAGCGCTTTCGTACGGCTACACCTTC
TRBV19	.	TRBJ1-2	.	CASSGQLNYGYTF	TGTGCCAGTAGCGGACAGCTAAACTATGGCTACACCTTC
TRBV27	.	TRBJ1-5	.	CASSLSFSGGYQPQHF	TGTGCCAGCAGTTTATCTTTTTCGGGAGGCTATCAGCCCCAGCATTTT
TRBV19	.	TRBJ2-2	TRBD1	CASSAGTGNTGELFF	TGTGCCAGTAGTGCCGGGACAGGCAACACCGGGGAGCTGTTTTTT
TRBV5-4	.	TRBJ1-4	.	CASSEAGGSSTNEKLFF	TGTGCCAGCTCAGAGGCGGGGGGCTCGTCAACTAATGAAAAACTGTTTTTT
TRBV7-9	.	TRBJ2-1	TRBD2	CASSTQTGTRIGEQFF	TGTGCCAGCAGCACCCAGACCGGGACTAGGATTGGTGAGCAGTTCTTC
TRBV24-1	.	TRBJ1-5	TRBD1	CATRRQGPNYSNQPQHF	TGTGCCACAAGGAGACAGGGGCCGAATTATAGCAATCAGCCCCAGCATTTT
TRBV18	.	TRBJ2-2	TRBD2	CASGERGLGTGELFF	TGTGCCAGCGGTGAGCGGGGCCTTGGCACCGGGGAGCTGTTTTTT
TRBV6-2/TRBV6-3	.	TRBJ2-5	TRBD2	CASSYVAGVGVQETQYF	TGTGCCAGCAGTTACGTGGCGGGGGTTGGAGTACAAGAGACCCAGTACTTC
TRBV6-5	.	TRBJ1-4	.	CASRRGTEKLFF	TGTGCCAGCAGGAGGGGGACGGAAAAACTGTTTTTT
TRBV9	.	TRBJ2-5	TRBD2	CASSLGLAGRNQETQYF	TGTGCCAGCAGCTTGGGACTAGCGGGGAGGAACCAAGAGACCCAGTACTTC
TRBV28	.	TRBJ1-1	.	CASAPSWTEAFF	TGTGCCAGCGCTCCTAGTTGGACTGAAGCTTTCTTT
TRBV7-3	.	TRBJ1-2	TRBD1	CANVLDRVHYGYTF	TGTGCCAATGTTTTGGACAGGGTTCACTATGGCTACACCTTC
TRBV9	.	TRBJ1-1	.	CASSVAGQGVGTEAFF	TGTGCCAGCAGCGTAGCCGGACAAGGGGTCGGCACTGAAGCTTTCTTT
TRBV5-8	.	TRBJ1-6	TRBD1	CASSFSRGRTSPLHF	TGTGCCAGCAGCTTTTCGAGGGGGCGGACTTCACCCCTCCACTTT
TRBV6-5	.	TRBJ2-3	.	CASTNRGTDTQYF	TGTGCCAGCACCAACCGAGGCACAGATACGCAGTATTTT
TRBV5-8	.	TRBJ1-1	.	CASSLIGGPRSTEAFF	TGTGCCAGCAGCCTGATCGGGGGCCCCAGAAGCACTGAAGCTTTCTTT
TRBV19	.	TRBJ2-2	.	CAISPGSRTGTDYTGELFF	TGTGCCATCTCACCGGGGTCGCGTACAGGGACCGATTACACCGGGGAGCTGTTTTTT